These T cell receptor beta chains were read from a single sample in a study of shared clonotypes between healthy human individuals. Only in-frame clones appear in the TCRdb table, and some are missing; sequencing was by immunoSEQ multiplex PCR. The table records about 1.1 million clones, 75% to 85% of them present only once. The sample taken for sequencing was memory CD4+ T cells from PBMCs. These receptors all come from a man younger than 35 in good health. Some clones in this sample may be carry-over from other donors' samples. Both conserved end residues are part of each CDR3. Each record gives: V gene, D gene, clone size, J gene, CDR3 protein, CDR3 DNA. A D gene is named only where the DNA matches it firmly. Expanded clones get a size class; other rows say once, few or many, or leave the size out.

v_gene: TRBV10-3; d_gene: TRBD2; abundance: -; j_gene: TRBJ2-1; CDR3aa: CAISETSGPNNEQFF; CDR3nt: TGTGCCATCAGTGAGACTAGCGGGCCGAACAATGAGCAGTTCTTC
v_gene: TRBV5-8; d_gene: -; abundance: -; j_gene: TRBJ2-5; CDR3aa: CASSFNAGLGLAQYF; CDR3nt: TGTGCCAGCAGCTTTAATGCGGGACTGGGGTTGGCCCAGTACTTC
v_gene: TRBV19; d_gene: -; abundance: -; j_gene: TRBJ1-3; CDR3aa: CASTPSRERNTIYF; CDR3nt: TGTGCCAGTACTCCGTCTCGAGAAAGGAACACCATATATTTT
v_gene: TRBV11-2; d_gene: -; abundance: few; j_gene: TRBJ1-1; CDR3aa: CASSTARDTEAFF; CDR3nt: TGTGCCAGCAGCACCGCCCGGGACACTGAAGCTTTCTTT
v_gene: TRBV2; d_gene: TRBD2; abundance: -; j_gene: TRBJ2-7; CDR3aa: CASGLAVNYEQYF; CDR3nt: TGTGCCAGCGGACTAGCGGTAAACTACGAGCAGTACTTC
v_gene: TRBV15; d_gene: -; abundance: -; j_gene: TRBJ1-4; CDR3aa: CATSRQTGAEKLFF; CDR3nt: TGTGCCACCAGCCGCCAGACGGGGGCTGAAAAACTGTTTTTT
v_gene: TRBV5-1; d_gene: -; abundance: -; j_gene: TRBJ1-3; CDR3aa: CASSPREVTDTIYF; CDR3nt: TGCGCCAGCAGCCCCAGGGAGGTAACGGACACCATATATTTT
v_gene: TRBV7-8; d_gene: TRBD2; abundance: -; j_gene: TRBJ2-7; CDR3aa: CASSLLLAEPSRDEQYF; CDR3nt: TGTGCCAGCAGCTTATTACTAGCGGAGCCGAGTAGAGACGAGCAGTACTTC
v_gene: TRBV6-1; d_gene: TRBD2; abundance: -; j_gene: TRBJ2-7; CDR3aa: CASSAGLAGYEQYF; CDR3nt: TGTGCCAGCAGTGCGGGACTAGCGGGCTACGAGCAGTACTTC
v_gene: TRBV28; d_gene: -; abundance: -; j_gene: TRBJ2-5; CDR3aa: CASSLGRNKGETQYF; CDR3nt: TGTGCCAGCAGTTTAGGACGAAACAAAGGAGAGACCCAGTACTTC
v_gene: TRBV4-2; d_gene: -; abundance: few; j_gene: TRBJ2-1; CDR3aa: CASSPGEYSNEQFF; CDR3nt: TGTGCCAGCTCGCCGGGGGAATATTCGAATGAGCAGTTCTTC
v_gene: TRBV28; d_gene: -; abundance: -; j_gene: TRBJ1-5; CDR3aa: CASSPPPLNSNQPQHF; CDR3nt: TGTGCCAGCAGTCCTCCCCCCCTTAATAGCAATCAGCCCCAGCATTTT
v_gene: TRBV4-1; d_gene: TRBD2; abundance: -; j_gene: TRBJ2-5; CDR3aa: CASSRTSGRETQYF; CDR3nt: TGCGCCAGCAGCCGGACTAGCGGGAGAGAGACCCAGTACTTC
v_gene: TRBV9; d_gene: -; abundance: -; j_gene: TRBJ1-1; CDR3aa: CASSYGGREGTEAFF; CDR3nt: TGTGCCAGCAGCTATGGTGGGAGGGAAGGCACTGAAGCTTTCTTT
v_gene: TRBV19; d_gene: -; abundance: -; j_gene: TRBJ2-6; CDR3aa: CASSMFGSSGANVLTF; CDR3nt: TGTGCCAGTAGTATGTTCGGGAGCTCTGGGGCCAACGTCCTGACTTTC
v_gene: TRBV6-1; d_gene: -; abundance: few; j_gene: TRBJ1-1; CDR3aa: CASSGLTPNTEAFF; CDR3nt: TGTGCCAGCAGTGGTCTGACCCCGAACACTGAAGCTTTCTTT
v_gene: TRBV11-1; d_gene: -; abundance: -; j_gene: TRBJ2-7; CDR3aa: CASSSTYEQYF; CDR3nt: TGTGCCAGCAGCTCGACCTACGAGCAGTACTTC
v_gene: TRBV5-1; d_gene: -; abundance: once; j_gene: TRBJ2-7; CDR3aa: CASNALEAGTQEQYF; CDR3nt: TGCGCCAGCAATGCCCTTGAAGCGGGCACCCAAGAGCAGTACTTC
v_gene: TRBV10-3; d_gene: -; abundance: many; j_gene: TRBJ2-2; CDR3aa: CAITPDRTNTGELFF; CDR3nt: TGTGCCATCACCCCTGACAGGACGAACACCGGGGAGCTGTTTTTT
v_gene: TRBV6-6; d_gene: -; abundance: -; j_gene: TRBJ1-3; CDR3aa: CASRTEHSGNTIYF; CDR3nt: TGTGCCAGCAGGACGGAGCACTCTGGAAACACCATATATTTT
v_gene: TRBV4-1; d_gene: -; abundance: -; j_gene: TRBJ2-3; CDR3aa: CASSQGIGGGIDTQYF; CDR3nt: TGCGCCAGCAGCCAAGGGATCGGAGGGGGAATAGATACGCAGTATTTT
v_gene: TRBV10-2; d_gene: -; abundance: -; j_gene: TRBJ1-5; CDR3aa: CASTMDIRLSQPQHF; CDR3nt: TGCGCCAGCACCATGGACATTCGACTTAGTCAGCCCCAGCATTTT
v_gene: TRBV9; d_gene: TRBD2; abundance: -; j_gene: TRBJ2-2; CDR3aa: CASSPRGGNTGELFF; CDR3nt: TGTGCCAGCAGCCCCCGGGGGGGGAACACCGGGGAGCTGTTTTTT
v_gene: TRBV10-1; d_gene: TRBD1; abundance: -; j_gene: TRBJ2-1; CDR3aa: CASSRDRDNEQFF; CDR3nt: TGCGCCAGCAGTCGGGACAGGGACAATGAGCAGTTCTTC
v_gene: TRBV27; d_gene: -; abundance: -; j_gene: TRBJ2-7; CDR3aa: CASSFLTDPYEQYF; CDR3nt: TGTGCCAGCAGTTTCTTGACAGACCCCTACGAGCAGTACTTC
v_gene: TRBV2; d_gene: TRBD1; abundance: -; j_gene: TRBJ2-7; CDR3aa: CASSVSKGGPYEQYF; CDR3nt: TGTGCCAGCAGTGTCTCTAAAGGGGGCCCCTACGAGCAGTACTTC
v_gene: TRBV10-3; d_gene: TRBD1; abundance: -; j_gene: TRBJ1-1; CDR3aa: CAISETGETEAFF; CDR3nt: TGTGCCATCAGTGAGACAGGGGAGACTGAAGCTTTCTTT
v_gene: TRBV5-1; d_gene: -; abundance: -; j_gene: TRBJ2-1; CDR3aa: CASSLSLNEQFF; CDR3nt: TGCGCCAGCAGCTTGTCGCTCAATGAGCAGTTCTTC
v_gene: TRBV11-2; d_gene: TRBD2; abundance: -; j_gene: TRBJ2-7; CDR3aa: CASSLDHPGLGYEQYF; CDR3nt: TGTGCCAGCAGCTTAGATCACCCCGGACTAGGCTACGAGCAGTACTTC
v_gene: TRBV7-2; d_gene: -; abundance: -; j_gene: TRBJ2-5; CDR3aa: CASSLVSQGRETQYF; CDR3nt: TGTGCCAGCAGCTTAGTGTCACAGGGCCGGGAGACCCAGTACTTC
v_gene: TRBV14; d_gene: -; abundance: -; j_gene: TRBJ2-3; CDR3aa: CASSYPQGTKADTQYF; CDR3nt: TGTGCCAGCAGCTACCCACAGGGGACTAAAGCCGATACGCAGTATTTT
v_gene: TRBV7-9; d_gene: -; abundance: many; j_gene: TRBJ2-3; CDR3aa: CASSVLSTDTQYF; CDR3nt: TGTGCCAGCAGCGTATTAAGTACGGATACGCAGTATTTT
v_gene: TRBV4-2; d_gene: -; abundance: -; j_gene: TRBJ1-1; CDR3aa: CASSQGGTLNTEAFF; CDR3nt: TGTGCCAGCAGCCAGGGGGGGACCCTGAACACTGAAGCTTTCTTT
v_gene: TRBV6-6; d_gene: -; abundance: -; j_gene: TRBJ2-3; CDR3aa: CATGPSQQYF; CDR3nt: TGTGCCACCGGGCCTTCTCAGCAGTATTTT
v_gene: TRBV21-1; d_gene: -; abundance: -; j_gene: TRBJ1-3; CDR3aa: CASRPHESSGNTIYF; CDR3nt: TGTGCCAGCAGACCCCACGAGAGCTCTGGAAACACCATATATTTT
v_gene: TRBV18; d_gene: TRBD1; abundance: -; j_gene: TRBJ2-3; CDR3aa: CASSRIRGTVPSTDTQYF; CDR3nt: TGTGCCAGCTCACGCATCAGAGGGACAGTTCCCAGCACAGATACGCAGTATTTT
v_gene: TRBV13; d_gene: -; abundance: once; j_gene: TRBJ2-7; CDR3aa: CASSPFHPPGSSYEQYF; CDR3nt: TGTGCCAGCAGCCCCTTTCACCCCCCCGGGAGCTCCTACGAGCAGTACTTC
v_gene: TRBV6-5; d_gene: TRBD1; abundance: -; j_gene: TRBJ1-5; CDR3aa: CASSHRGGQPQHF; CDR3nt: TGTGCCAGCAGCCACAGGGGAGGACAGCCCCAGCATTTT
v_gene: TRBV11-2; d_gene: -; abundance: -; j_gene: TRBJ2-7; CDR3aa: CASSLAGTLRFEQYF; CDR3nt: TGTGCCAGCAGCTTAGCCGGGACACTTCGGTTCGAGCAGTACTTC
v_gene: TRBV11-3; d_gene: -; abundance: -; j_gene: TRBJ1-3; CDR3aa: CASSPRSGNTIYF; CDR3nt: TGTGCCAGCAGCCCCAGGTCTGGAAACACCATATATTTT
v_gene: TRBV5-1; d_gene: -; abundance: -; j_gene: TRBJ2-2; CDR3aa: CASSGTANTGELFF; CDR3nt: TGCGCCAGCAGTGGAACCGCGAACACCGGGGAGCTGTTTTTT
v_gene: TRBV15; d_gene: TRBD1; abundance: -; j_gene: TRBJ2-2; CDR3aa: CATSAGGEGELFF; CDR3nt: TGTGCCACCAGCGCAGGGGGCGAGGGGGAGCTGTTTTTT
v_gene: TRBV27; d_gene: -; abundance: -; j_gene: TRBJ1-5; CDR3aa: CASSTRINQPQHF; CDR3nt: TGTGCCAGCAGTACCCGGATTAATCAGCCCCAGCATTTT
v_gene: TRBV15; d_gene: -; abundance: -; j_gene: TRBJ1-5; CDR3aa: CATSRDYSGPQPQHF; CDR3nt: TGTGCCACCAGCAGAGATTACTCGGGACCTCAGCCCCAGCATTTT
v_gene: TRBV14; d_gene: -; abundance: few; j_gene: TRBJ1-1; CDR3aa: CASSPSFRDTEAFF; CDR3nt: TGTGCCAGCAGCCCGTCATTCCGGGACACTGAAGCTTTCTTT
v_gene: TRBV4-3; d_gene: -; abundance: -; j_gene: TRBJ1-2; CDR3aa: CASSQETLGRGGYTF; CDR3nt: TGCGCCAGCAGCCAGGAGACCCTGGGCAGGGGCGGTTACACCTTC
v_gene: TRBV5-5; d_gene: -; abundance: many; j_gene: TRBJ1-3; CDR3aa: CASSLRQESSGNTIYF; CDR3nt: TGTGCCAGCAGCTTAAGACAGGAGAGCTCTGGAAACACCATATATTTT
v_gene: TRBV2; d_gene: TRBD2; abundance: -; j_gene: TRBJ2-7; CDR3aa: CASRHRGRLAAYEQYF; CDR3nt: TGTGCCAGCAGGCATAGGGGTCGGCTAGCGGCCTACGAGCAGTACTTC
v_gene: TRBV12-5; d_gene: -; abundance: -; j_gene: TRBJ2-7; CDR3aa: CASAPSGTSGEQYF; CDR3nt: TGTGCTAGTGCTCCCAGCGGAACCTCGGGGGAGCAGTACTTC